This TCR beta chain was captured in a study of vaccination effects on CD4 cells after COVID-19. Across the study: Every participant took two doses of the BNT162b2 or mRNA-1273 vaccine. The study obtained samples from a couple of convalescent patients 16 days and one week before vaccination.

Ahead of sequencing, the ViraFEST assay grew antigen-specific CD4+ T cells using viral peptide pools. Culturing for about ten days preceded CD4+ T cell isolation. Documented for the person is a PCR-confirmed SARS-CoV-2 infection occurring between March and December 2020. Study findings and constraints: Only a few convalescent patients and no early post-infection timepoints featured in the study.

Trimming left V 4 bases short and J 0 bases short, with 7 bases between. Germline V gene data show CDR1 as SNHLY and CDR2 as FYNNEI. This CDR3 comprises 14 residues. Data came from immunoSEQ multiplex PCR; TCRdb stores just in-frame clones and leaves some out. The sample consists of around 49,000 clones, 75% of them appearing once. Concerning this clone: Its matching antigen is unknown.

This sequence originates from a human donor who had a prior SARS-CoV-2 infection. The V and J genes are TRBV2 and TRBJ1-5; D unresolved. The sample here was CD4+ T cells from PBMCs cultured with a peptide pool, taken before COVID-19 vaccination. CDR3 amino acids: CASSGRNSNQPQHF. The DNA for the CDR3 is TGTGCCAGCAGTGGACGGAATAGCAATCAGCCCCAGCATTTT.